This TCR beta chain was obtained from a study of shared clonotypes between healthy human individuals. Study background: Each donor contributed plates that comprised three CD4 naive, three CD4 memory, two CD8 naive and one CD8 memory.

Study-wide results and caveats: In a few donors, about 5% of naive CD4 clonotypes appeared in common.

A single count supports this clone. Its antigen is unknown. Different DNA sequences within this sample yield the same CDR3. The donors, healthy adults who were HIV-negative, had experienced no recent acute infections or vaccinations. Sequenced by immunoSEQ multiplex PCR; TCRdb stores in-frame clones only, minus some. The data contain about 2 million clones, 95% of them singletons. Sample: naive CD4+ T cells sorted from blood. As to subset: CD45RA+ positively selected. The sequence was obtained from a man aged 18-30 years in good health.

CDR3 loop: CASRTSGTTYGYTF. In DNA, the CDR3 is TGTGCCAGCAGAACTTCCGGGACGACCTATGGCTACACCTTC. The V and J genes are TRBV6-5 and TRBJ1-2; D is possibly TRBD1 (5 bases). The CDR3 length is 14 residues. Per the germline V gene, CDR1 is MNHEY and CDR2 is SVGAGI. V was clipped by 6 bases and J by 4 bases, with 15 bases between them.